This T cell receptor (beta chain) appears in the sequencing data of a study of T cells in Graves' hyperthyroidism and ophthalmopathy. Whole-study findings and limits: Blood held most thyroid clonotypes expanded above 0.001 frequency.

RNA transcripts gave rise to amplified TCR beta CDR3 regions. HTBI primers were the set used in a first-round RT-PCR of the TCR CDR3. TCRdb recomputed calls from the multiplex PCR reads with MiXCR, one row per CDR3 protein. Of about 600,000 distinct CDR3 sequences listed, 13% to 15% are singletons. Trimming left V 6 bases short and J 2 bases short, with 14 bases between. This CDR3 spans 14 amino acids. There are many counts of this clonotype. The target antigen is unknown. The study left out patients who had uncontrolled infection, other autoimmune disease, pregnancy or lactation. The chain joins TRBV12-3 or TRBV12-4 to TRBJ2-7; D possibly corresponds to TRBD1 (6 bases). Sequenced material: blood. The clonotype comes from a woman aged 18-29 years with Graves' ophthalmopathy. DNA of the CDR3: TGTGCCAGCAGCCAGGACAGCCGGCCCTACGAGCAGTACTTC. Protein sequence: CASSQDSRPYEQYF.